Listed below are T cell receptor beta chains from one sample, sequenced in a study of blood T cell repertoires in COVID-19. Libraries were prepared by immunoSEQ multiplex PCR; TCRdb keeps only in-frame clonotypes and omits some of them. The sample lists about 150,000 clones; around 90% were seen once. Sequenced: peripheral blood. These receptors came from a man aged 50-59 years with acute or convalescent COVID-19. The CDR3 runs from the conserved cysteine through the conserved F or W. The order of the fields is D gene, V gene, J gene, clone size, CDR3 protein, CDR3 DNA. The D gene is left open where the match is weak. Not every row has a clone size; where given, it reads once, few, many or a size class.

TRBD1	TRBV5-8	TRBJ2-7	.	CASLGQGLFHEQYF	TGTGCCAGCCTTGGACAGGGCCTCTTCCACGAGCAGTACTTC
.	TRBV19	TRBJ1-4	.	CASSPGRTNEKLFF	TGTGCCAGTAGCCCGGGGAGGACTAATGAAAAACTGTTTTTT
.	TRBV6-5	TRBJ2-5	.	CASSYSAVGTQYF	TGTGCCAGCAGTTACTCGGCGGTGGGGACCCAGTACTTC
.	TRBV14	TRBJ1-1	.	CASSRQNTEAFF	TGTGCCAGCAGCCGACAGAACACTGAAGCTTTCTTT
TRBD1	TRBV27	TRBJ1-4	.	CASSLGQGAKLFF	TGTGCCAGCAGTTTGGGACAGGGGGCAAAACTGTTTTTT
.	TRBV12-3/TRBV12-4	TRBJ2-5	.	CASSFGGQETQYF	TGTGCCAGCAGTTTCGGAGGACAAGAGACCCAGTACTTC
TRBD1	TRBV7-9	TRBJ1-5	few	CASSLGSDRGNQPQHF	TGTGCCAGCAGCTTAGGATCGGACAGGGGCAATCAGCCCCAGCATTTT
.	TRBV27	TRBJ2-4	.	CASAAGVAKNIQYF	TGTGCCAGCGCCGCAGGGGTTGCCAAAAACATTCAGTACTTC
TRBD1	TRBV29-1	TRBJ2-1	.	CSVTTGYNEQFF	TGCAGCGTAACGACAGGGTACAATGAGCAGTTCTTC
TRBD2	TRBV5-1	TRBJ2-1	.	CASSDGTSGNEQFF	TGCGCCAGCAGCGACGGGACTAGCGGGAATGAGCAGTTCTTC
.	TRBV19	TRBJ2-1	.	CASSTRQSSYNEQFF	TGTGCCAGTAGCACCCGACAGAGCTCCTACAATGAGCAGTTCTTC
TRBD1	TRBV5-1	TRBJ2-1	.	CASSYGTGGTLYNEQFF	TGCGCCAGCAGCTATGGGACAGGGGGAACCCTTTACAATGAGCAGTTCTTC
.	TRBV3-1/TRBV3-2	TRBJ2-5	.	CASSQGPRGETQYF	TGTGCCAGCAGCCAGGGCCCTAGGGGCGAGACCCAGTACTTC